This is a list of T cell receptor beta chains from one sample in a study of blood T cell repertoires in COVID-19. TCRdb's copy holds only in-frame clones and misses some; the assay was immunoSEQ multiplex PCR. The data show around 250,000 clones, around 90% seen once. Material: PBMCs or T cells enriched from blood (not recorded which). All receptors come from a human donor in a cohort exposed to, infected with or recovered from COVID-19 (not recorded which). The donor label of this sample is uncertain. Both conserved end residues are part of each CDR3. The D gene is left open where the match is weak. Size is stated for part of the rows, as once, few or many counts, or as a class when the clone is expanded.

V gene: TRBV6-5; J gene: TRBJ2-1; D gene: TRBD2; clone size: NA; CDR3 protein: CASSFSLGGRENEQFF; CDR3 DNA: TGTGCCAGCAGTTTCTCGCTCGGGGGGAGGGAGAATGAGCAGTTCTTC
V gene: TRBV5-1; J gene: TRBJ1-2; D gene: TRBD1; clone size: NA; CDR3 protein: CASSFGTGTGYTF; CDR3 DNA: TGCGCCAGCAGCTTCGGGACAGGGACTGGCTACACCTTC
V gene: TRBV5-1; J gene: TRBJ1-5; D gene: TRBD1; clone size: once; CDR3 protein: CASSLGLGQGPYSNQPQHF; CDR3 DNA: TGCGCCAGCAGCTTGGGTTTGGGACAGGGACCCTATAGCAATCAGCCCCAGCATTTT
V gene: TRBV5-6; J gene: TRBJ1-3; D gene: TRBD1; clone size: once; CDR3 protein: CASSLRLGQGLGNTIYF; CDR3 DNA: TGTGCCAGCAGCTTGAGGCTCGGACAGGGCCTTGGAAACACCATATATTTT
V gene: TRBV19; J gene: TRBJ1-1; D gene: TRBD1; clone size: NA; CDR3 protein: CASRWTGTNTEAFF; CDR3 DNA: TGTGCCAGTAGGTGGACAGGGACGAACACTGAAGCTTTCTTT
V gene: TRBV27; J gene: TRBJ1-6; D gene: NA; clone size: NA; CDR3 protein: CASSFPGAPLHF; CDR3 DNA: TGTGCCAGCAGTTTCCCGGGTGCACCCCTCCACTTT
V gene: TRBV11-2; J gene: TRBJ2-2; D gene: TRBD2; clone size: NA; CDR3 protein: CASSRGGDTGELFF; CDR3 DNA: TGTGCCAGCAGCCGGGGGGGCGACACCGGGGAGCTGTTTTTT
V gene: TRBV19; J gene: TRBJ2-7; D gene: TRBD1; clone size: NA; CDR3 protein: CASSIFNRGEQYF; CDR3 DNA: TGTGCCAGTAGTATCTTCAACAGGGGCGAGCAGTACTTC
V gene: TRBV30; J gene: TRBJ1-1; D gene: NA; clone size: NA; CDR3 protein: CAWSLTLNTEAFF; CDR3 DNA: TGTGCCTGGAGTTTAACATTGAACACTGAAGCTTTCTTT
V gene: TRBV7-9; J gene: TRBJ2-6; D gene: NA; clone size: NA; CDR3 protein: CASSLGGLGANVLTF; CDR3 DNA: TGTGCCAGCAGCTTAGGAGGGCTCGGGGCCAACGTCCTGACTTTC
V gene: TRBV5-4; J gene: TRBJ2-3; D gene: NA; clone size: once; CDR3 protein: CASSVELATDTQYF; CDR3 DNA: TGTGCCAGCAGCGTGGAACTAGCCACAGATACGCAGTATTTT
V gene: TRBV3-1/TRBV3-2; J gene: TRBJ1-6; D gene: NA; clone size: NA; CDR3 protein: CASSHEGAPLHF; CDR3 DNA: TGTGCCAGCAGCCATGAAGGGGCACCCCTCCACTTT
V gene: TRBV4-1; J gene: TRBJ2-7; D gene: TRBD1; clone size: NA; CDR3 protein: CASSQRQGLSYEQYF; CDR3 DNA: TGCGCCAGCAGCCAACGACAGGGATTATCCTACGAGCAGTACTTC
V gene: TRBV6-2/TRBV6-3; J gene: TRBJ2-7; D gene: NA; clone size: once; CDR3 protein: CASSAGQSERHEQYF; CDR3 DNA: TGTGCCAGCAGTGCCGGACAGTCAGAGCGGCACGAGCAGTACTTC
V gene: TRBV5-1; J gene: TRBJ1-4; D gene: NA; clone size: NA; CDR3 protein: CASSGGQVDEKLFF; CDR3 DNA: TGCGCCAGCAGCGGGGGACAAGTTGATGAAAAACTGTTTTTT
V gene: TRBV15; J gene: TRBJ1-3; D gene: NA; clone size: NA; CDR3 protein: CATSRVKTTSGNTIYF; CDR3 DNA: TGTGCCACCAGCAGAGTAAAGACTACCTCTGGAAACACCATATATTTT
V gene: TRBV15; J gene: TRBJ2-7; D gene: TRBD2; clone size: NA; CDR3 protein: CATSMRTSRAAYEQYF; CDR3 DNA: TGTGCCACCAGCATGAGGACTAGCCGGGCCGCCTACGAGCAGTACTTC
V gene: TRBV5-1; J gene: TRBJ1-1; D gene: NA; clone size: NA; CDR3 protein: CASSLRENTEAFF; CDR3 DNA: TGCGCCAGCAGCTTGCGGGAGAACACTGAAGCTTTCTTT
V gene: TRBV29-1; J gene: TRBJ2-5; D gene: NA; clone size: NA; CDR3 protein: CSVLSANQETQYF; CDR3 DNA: TGCAGCGTCCTTAGCGCCAACCAAGAGACCCAGTACTTC
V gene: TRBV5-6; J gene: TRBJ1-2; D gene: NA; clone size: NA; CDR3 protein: CASSLAGSSFNYGYTF; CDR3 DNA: TGTGCCAGCAGCTTGGCCGGGTCGTCGTTTAACTATGGCTACACCTTC
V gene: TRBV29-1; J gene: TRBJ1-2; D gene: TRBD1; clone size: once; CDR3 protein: CSVAPFRQGRDSGGYTF; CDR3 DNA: TGCAGCGTTGCCCCATTTCGACAGGGAAGGGACTCGGGAGGCTACACCTTC
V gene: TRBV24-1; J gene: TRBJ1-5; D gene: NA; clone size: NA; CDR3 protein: CATSEEGSNQPQHF; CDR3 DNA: TGTGCCACCAGTGAGGAGGGTAGCAATCAGCCCCAGCATTTT